Listed here are 2 T cell receptor beta chains from one sample, sequenced in a study of blood T cell repertoires in COVID-19. The table came from immunoSEQ multiplex PCR; TCRdb's copy has only in-frame clones and leaves some out. The sample contains approximately 52,000 clones, about 90% of which appear only once. Sequencing was performed on peripheral blood. The source is a human donor in a cohort sampled during active COVID-19.

This chain uses TRBV5-6 with TRBJ2-5; D is unresolved. The CDR3 length is 14 residues. Germline V gene sequence: CDR1 SGHDT, CDR2 YYEEEE. Trimming stripped 2 bases from V and 7 bases from J, with 15 bases between. DNA of the CDR3: TGTGCCAGCAGCTTTGCACCTCCTATGTCGACCCAGTACTTC. Translating it yields CASSFAPPMSTQYF.

The CDR3 is CASSLAQGFYEQYF. The DNA for the CDR3 is TGCGCCAGCAGCTTGGCGCAGGGGTTCTACGAGCAGTACTTC. The chain employs TRBV5-1 and TRBJ2-7, with a weak D call TRBD1 (6 bases). The CDR3 spans 14 residues. Germline V CDR1 and CDR2: SGHRS, YFSETQ. Trimming left V 0 bases short and J 3 bases short, with 10 bases between.